This T cell receptor beta chain stems from a study of T cell changes during pregnancy in multiple sclerosis (dated by TCRdb to between 2018 and 2021). As for the study more broadly: In women with multiple sclerosis, the researchers looked at how the T cell repertoire shifted as pregnancy progressed.

Library creation used the immunoSEQ multiplex PCR assay. This is the immuneACCESS table as TCRdb keeps it, with only in-frame sequences that have V and J called. A part of the clones is gone; compared with another copy, unresolved V genes explain less than half, and the rest is unexplained. This sample is represented by about 36,000 clones; around 92% of them were singletons. Together, the top ten hold approximately 0.45% of the sample. Inclusive of the bounding cysteine and phenylalanine, the CDR3 is 14 residues long. The DNA shown is the 42-base CDR3, in frame from base 1. V lost 3 bases and J lost 1 base, and the count of bases not matched to a germline gene is 1. The germline V gene provides CDR1 KGHSH and CDR2 LQKENI. With regard to this clone: Its antigen remains unidentified. Per-nucleotide qualities are absent, and no much larger clonotype sits a single base away.

Sequencing was performed on CD4+ T cells from peripheral blood mononuclear cells, taken after pregnancy. The sequence links TRBV18 to TRBJ2-7; a stretch of 9 junction bases matches TRBD1. This clonotype was obtained from a female donor with multiple sclerosis, enrolled in a pregnancy study. The CDR3 region has the sequence CASSPGQGSYEQYF. The DNA reads as follows: TGTGCCAGCTCACCTGGACAGGGGTCCTACGAGCAGTACTTC.